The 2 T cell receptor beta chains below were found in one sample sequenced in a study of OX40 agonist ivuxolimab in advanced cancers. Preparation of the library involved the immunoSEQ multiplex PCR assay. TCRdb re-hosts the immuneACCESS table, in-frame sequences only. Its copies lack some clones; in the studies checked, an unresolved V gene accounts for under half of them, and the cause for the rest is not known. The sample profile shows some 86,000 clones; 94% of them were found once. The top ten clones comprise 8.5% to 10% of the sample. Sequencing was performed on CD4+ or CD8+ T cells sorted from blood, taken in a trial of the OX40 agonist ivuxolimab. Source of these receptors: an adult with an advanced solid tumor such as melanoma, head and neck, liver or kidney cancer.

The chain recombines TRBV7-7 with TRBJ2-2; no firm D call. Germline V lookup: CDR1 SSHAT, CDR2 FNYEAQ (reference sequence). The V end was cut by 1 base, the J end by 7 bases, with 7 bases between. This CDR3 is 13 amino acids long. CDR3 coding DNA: TGTGCCAGCAGCTTAGGGAGTGGCGGGGAGCTGTTTTTT. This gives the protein CASSLGSGGELFF.

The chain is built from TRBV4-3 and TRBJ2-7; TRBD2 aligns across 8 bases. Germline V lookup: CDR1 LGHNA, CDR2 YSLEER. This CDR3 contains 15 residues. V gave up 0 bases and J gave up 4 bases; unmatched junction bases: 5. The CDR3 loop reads CASSQDSGTIYEQYF. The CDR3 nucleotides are TGCGCCAGCAGCCAAGATAGCGGGACTATTTACGAGCAGTACTTC.